This TCR beta chain was found in a study of neurological immune-mediated disorders. Each CDR3 protein is one row after TCRdb ran MiXCR on the 5' RACE reads. The sample includes 27,000 or so distinct CDR3 sequences, roughly 20% of them seen just once. Many counts were recorded for this clonotype. With 0 bases removed from V and 9 bases from J, the gap between germline ends came to 21 bases. Germline-derived CDR1 and CDR2 are SGHTA and FQGNSA. This CDR3 has 18 amino acids. Sequenced material: PBMCs. The receptor was derived from an older woman in good health. The V gene is TRBV7-2, the J gene TRBJ1-6, with D perhaps matching TRBD1 (5 bases). Written as DNA, the CDR3 is TGTGCCAGCAGCTTAGCGGGACGGTTAGGGGTTTTGGCTTCACCCCTCCACTTT. Protein product: CASSLAGRLGVLASPLHF.